The entry below describes one T cell receptor delta chain. Antigen specificity is unknown. The template was reverse-transcribed extracted RNA. CDR3 amplicons came from multiplex PCR with pooled V-gene forward and constant-region reverse primers. TCRdb ran CATT on the multiplex PCR reads. The data contain around 23,000 delta-chain clones, approximately 7% of them seen just once; the ten biggest clones take up roughly 0.99%. This entry comes from a study of Vδ1+ human thymocytes. Study-wide findings and caveats: Bulk data may be misread because of unexpected Vdelta2 sequences. Highly polyclonal TRG and TRD repertoires with Gaussian CDR3 length distributions appeared in thymus.

The trim removed 1 base at V and 0 bases at J, leaving 14 bases unmatched. The germline V gene encodes CDR1 TSWWSYY and CDR2 QGS. The length of the CDR3 is 19 residues. The V and J genes are TRDV1 and TRDJ1; 7 bases agree with TRDD3. This sequence originates from a girl under three years old who had congenital heart surgery. The sample was Vdelta1+ gamma-delta thymocytes from the thymus. Subset of the sample: FACS-sorted CD3+ TCRalphabeta- TCRVdelta1+ TCRVdelta2- thymocytes. DNA of the CDR3: TGTGCTCTTGGGGAACCCGTCTCGCCTGGGGGCAAGAACACCGATAAACTCATCTTT. It translates to CALGEPVSPGGKNTDKLIF.